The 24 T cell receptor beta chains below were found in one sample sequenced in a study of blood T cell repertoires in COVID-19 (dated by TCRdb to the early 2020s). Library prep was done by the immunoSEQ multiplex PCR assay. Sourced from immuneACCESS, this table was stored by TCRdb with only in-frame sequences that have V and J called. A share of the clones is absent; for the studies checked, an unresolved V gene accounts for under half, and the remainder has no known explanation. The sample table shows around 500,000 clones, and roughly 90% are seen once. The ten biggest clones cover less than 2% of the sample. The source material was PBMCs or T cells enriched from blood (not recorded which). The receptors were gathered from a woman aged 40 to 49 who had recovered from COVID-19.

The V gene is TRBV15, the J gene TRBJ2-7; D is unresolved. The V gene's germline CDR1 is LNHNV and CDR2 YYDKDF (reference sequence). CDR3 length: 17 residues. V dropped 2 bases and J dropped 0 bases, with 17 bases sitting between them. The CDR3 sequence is CATSRKSVLRSSYEQYF. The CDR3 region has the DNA TGTGCCACCAGCAGAAAGTCCGTGCTGAGGAGCTCCTACGAGCAGTACTTC.

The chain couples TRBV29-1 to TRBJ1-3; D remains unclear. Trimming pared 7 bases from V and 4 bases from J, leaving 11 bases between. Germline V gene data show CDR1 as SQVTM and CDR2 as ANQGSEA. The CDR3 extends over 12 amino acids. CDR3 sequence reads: CSGGNLGNTIYF. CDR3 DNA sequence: TGCAGCGGCGGGAATCTCGGAAACACCATATATTTT.

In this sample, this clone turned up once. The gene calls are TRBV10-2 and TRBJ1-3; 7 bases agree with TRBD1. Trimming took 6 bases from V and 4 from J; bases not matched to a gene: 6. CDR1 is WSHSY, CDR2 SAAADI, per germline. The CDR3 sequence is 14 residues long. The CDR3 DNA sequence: TGCGCCAGCAGGCGGGGACAGCTCGGAAACACCATATATTTT. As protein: CASRRGQLGNTIYF.

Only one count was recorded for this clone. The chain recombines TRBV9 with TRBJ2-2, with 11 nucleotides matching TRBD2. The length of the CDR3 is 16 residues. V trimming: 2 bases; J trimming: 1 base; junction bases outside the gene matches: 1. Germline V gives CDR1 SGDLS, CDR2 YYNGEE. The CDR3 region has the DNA TGTGCCAGCAGCGTCCTAGCGGGAGGGAACACCGGGGAGCTGTTTTTT. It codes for CASSVLAGGNTGELFF.

CDR3 bases: TGTGCCAGCAGTAACACAGGGGGCAGTGAAGCTTTCTTT. Residues: CASSNTGGSEAFF. The chain carries TRBV6-6 and TRBJ1-1; 9 nucleotides align to TRBD1. The CDR3 runs to 13 residues. Germline CDR1 is MNHNY and CDR2 is SVGAGI (reference sequence). Trimming at V came to 5 bases and at J to 7 bases, leaving 5 bases not matched to a gene.

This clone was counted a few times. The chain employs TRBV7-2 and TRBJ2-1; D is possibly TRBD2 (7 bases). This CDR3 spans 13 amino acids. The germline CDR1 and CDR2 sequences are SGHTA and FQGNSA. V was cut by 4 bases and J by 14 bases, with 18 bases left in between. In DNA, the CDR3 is TGTGCCAGCAGCTCCACTTTAGGGGGGGAGGAGTTCTTC. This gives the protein CASSSTLGGEEFF.

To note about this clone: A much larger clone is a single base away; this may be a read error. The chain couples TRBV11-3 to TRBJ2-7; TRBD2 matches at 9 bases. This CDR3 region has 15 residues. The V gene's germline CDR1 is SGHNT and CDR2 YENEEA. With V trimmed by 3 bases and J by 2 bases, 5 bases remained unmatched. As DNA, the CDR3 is TGTGCCAGCAGCTTGGGGGCGGGAGGGCCCTACGAGCAGTACTTC. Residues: CASSLGAGGPYEQYF.

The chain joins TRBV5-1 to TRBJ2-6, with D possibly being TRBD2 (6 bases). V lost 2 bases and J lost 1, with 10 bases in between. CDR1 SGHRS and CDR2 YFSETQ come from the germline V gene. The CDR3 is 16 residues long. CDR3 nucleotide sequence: TGCGCCAGCAGCTTCGCAGGGAGGTCTGGGGCCAACGTCCTGACTTTC. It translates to CASSFAGRSGANVLTF.

The CDR3 DNA follows: TGTGCCAGCAGTGGGGGGACAAGGTCCTTCAATCAGCCCCAGCATTTT. Residues: CASSGGTRSFNQPQHF. This chain links TRBV2 with TRBJ1-5; TRBD1 might be the D (6 bases). This CDR3 comprises 16 residues. Trimming cost V 4 bases and J 3 bases, with 16 bases left between them. CDR1 and CDR2 (germline): SNHLY, FYNNEI.

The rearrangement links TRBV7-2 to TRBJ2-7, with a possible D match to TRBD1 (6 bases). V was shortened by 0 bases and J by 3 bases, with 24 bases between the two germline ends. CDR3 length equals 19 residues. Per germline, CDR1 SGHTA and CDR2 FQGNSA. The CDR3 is CASSLAGRGAGLLIYEQYF. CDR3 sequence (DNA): TGTGCCAGCAGCTTAGCGGGCAGGGGCGCAGGGTTGTTAATCTACGAGCAGTACTTC.

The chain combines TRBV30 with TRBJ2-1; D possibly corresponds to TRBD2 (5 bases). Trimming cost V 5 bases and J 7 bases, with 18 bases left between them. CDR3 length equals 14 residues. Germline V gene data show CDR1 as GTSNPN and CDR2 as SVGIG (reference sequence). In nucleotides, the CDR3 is TGTGCCTGGGGCTTTAAGAGGGCCGGGAATGAGCAGTTCTTC. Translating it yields CAWGFKRAGNEQFF.

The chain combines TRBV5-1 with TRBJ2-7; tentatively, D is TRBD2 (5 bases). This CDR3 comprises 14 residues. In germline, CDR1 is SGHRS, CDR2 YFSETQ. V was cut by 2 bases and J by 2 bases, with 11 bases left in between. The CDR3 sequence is CASSFRAATYEQYF. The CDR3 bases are TGCGCCAGCAGCTTCCGAGCGGCAACCTACGAGCAGTACTTC.

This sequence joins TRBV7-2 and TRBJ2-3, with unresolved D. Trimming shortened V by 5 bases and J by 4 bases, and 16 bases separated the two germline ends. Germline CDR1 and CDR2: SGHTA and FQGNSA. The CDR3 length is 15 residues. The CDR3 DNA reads TGTGCCAGCAGCCAGCCGGCAGGCCTCGCAGATACGCAGTATTTT. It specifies CASSQPAGLADTQYF.

CDR3 DNA: TGTGCCAGCAGCCCAAGCGGGCACCTAGGTAATGAGCAGTTCTTC. Translation gives CASSPSGHLGNEQFF. The chain carries TRBV9 and TRBJ2-1, with D perhaps matching TRBD2 (6 bases). Germline V gene lookup returns CDR1 SGDLS and CDR2 YYNGEE. V was clipped by 4 bases and J by 7 bases, with 18 bases between them. CDR3 length: 15 residues.

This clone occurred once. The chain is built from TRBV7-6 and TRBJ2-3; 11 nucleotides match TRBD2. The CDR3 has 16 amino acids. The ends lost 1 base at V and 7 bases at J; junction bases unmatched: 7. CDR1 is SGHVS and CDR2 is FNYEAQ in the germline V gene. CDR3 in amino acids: CASSLGSVAGGNTQYF. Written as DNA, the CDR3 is TGTGCCAGCAGCTTAGGTTCGGTAGCGGGAGGGAATACGCAGTATTTT. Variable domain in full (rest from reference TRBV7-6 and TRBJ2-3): GAGVSQSPRYKVTKRGQDVALRCDPISGHVSLYWYRQALGQGPEFLTYFNYEAQQDKSGLPNDRFSAERPEGSISTLTIQRTEQRDSAMYRCASSLGSVAGGNTQYFGPGTRLTVL.

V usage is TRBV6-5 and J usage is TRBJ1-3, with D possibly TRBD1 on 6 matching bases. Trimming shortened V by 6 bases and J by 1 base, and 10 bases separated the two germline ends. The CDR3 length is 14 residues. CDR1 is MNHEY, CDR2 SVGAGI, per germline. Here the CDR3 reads CASRRGSSGNTIYF. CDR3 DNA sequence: TGTGCCAGCAGGAGGGGGAGTTCTGGAAACACCATATATTTT.

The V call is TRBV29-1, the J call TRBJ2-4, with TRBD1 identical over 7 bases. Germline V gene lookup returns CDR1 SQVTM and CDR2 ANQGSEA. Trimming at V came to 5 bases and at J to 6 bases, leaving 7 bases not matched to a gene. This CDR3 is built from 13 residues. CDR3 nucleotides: TGCAGCGTTTTCGACAGGGCAGGAAACATTCAGTACTTC. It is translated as CSVFDRAGNIQYF.

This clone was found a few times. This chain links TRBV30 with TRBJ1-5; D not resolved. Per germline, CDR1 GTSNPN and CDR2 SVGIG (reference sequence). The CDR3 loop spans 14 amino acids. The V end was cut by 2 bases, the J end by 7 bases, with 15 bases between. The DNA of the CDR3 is TGTGCCTGGAGTCAATCGGGTTCAAGGCAGCCCCAGCATTTT. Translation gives CAWSQSGSRQPQHF.

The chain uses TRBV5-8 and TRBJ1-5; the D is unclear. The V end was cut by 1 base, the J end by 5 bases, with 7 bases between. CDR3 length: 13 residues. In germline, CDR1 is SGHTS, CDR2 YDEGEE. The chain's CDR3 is CASSLSSYQPQHF. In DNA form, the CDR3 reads TGTGCCAGCAGCTTGAGTAGTTATCAGCCCCAGCATTTT.

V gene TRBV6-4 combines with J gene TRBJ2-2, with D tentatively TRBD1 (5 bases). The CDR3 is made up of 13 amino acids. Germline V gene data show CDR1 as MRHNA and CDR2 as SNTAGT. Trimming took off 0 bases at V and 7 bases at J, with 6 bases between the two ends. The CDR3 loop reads CASSDSDNGELFF. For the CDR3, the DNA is TGTGCCAGCAGTGACTCGGACAACGGGGAGCTGTTTTTT.

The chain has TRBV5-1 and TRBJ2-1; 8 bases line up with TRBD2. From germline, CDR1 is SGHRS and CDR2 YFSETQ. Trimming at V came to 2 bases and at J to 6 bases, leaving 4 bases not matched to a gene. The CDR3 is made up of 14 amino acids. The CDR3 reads CASSLREGLNEQFF. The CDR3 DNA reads TGCGCCAGCAGCTTACGGGAGGGCCTCAATGAGCAGTTCTTC.

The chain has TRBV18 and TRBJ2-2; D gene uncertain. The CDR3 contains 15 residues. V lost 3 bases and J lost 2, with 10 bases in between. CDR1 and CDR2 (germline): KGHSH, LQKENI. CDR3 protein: CASSPGEVNTGELFF. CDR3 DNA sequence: TGTGCCAGCTCACCCGGCGAGGTTAACACCGGGGAGCTGTTTTTT.

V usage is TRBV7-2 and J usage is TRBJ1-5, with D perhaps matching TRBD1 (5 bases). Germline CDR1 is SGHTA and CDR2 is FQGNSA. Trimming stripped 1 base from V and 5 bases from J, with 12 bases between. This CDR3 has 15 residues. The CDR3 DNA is TGTGCCAGCAGCTTAGTAGCAGGGCCCCATCAGCCCCAGCATTTT. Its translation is CASSLVAGPHQPQHF.

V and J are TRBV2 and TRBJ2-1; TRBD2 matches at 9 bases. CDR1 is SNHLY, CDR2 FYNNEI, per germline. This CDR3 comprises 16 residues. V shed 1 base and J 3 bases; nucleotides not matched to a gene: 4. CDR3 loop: CASSEGGRANYNEQFF. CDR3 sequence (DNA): TGTGCCAGCAGTGAAGGCGGGAGGGCTAACTACAATGAGCAGTTCTTC.